These 26 T cell receptor beta chains were sequenced from one sample in a study of blood T cells in healthy people across ages. PCR was performed a second time for about 7 to 12 cycles using a sample-barcoded 5' primer and a J-beta primer mix. A single record per CDR3 protein comes from TCRdb applying MiXCR to the 5' RACE reads. The sample lists some 900,000 distinct CDR3 sequences; 40% to 60% were seen once. Sample: blood. The receptors derive from a man aged 25 to 40 in good health.

V gene TRBV27 combines with J gene TRBJ1-2; 8 nucleotides align to TRBD1. This CDR3 has 14 amino acids. Germline V gives CDR1 MNHEY, CDR2 SMNVEV (reference sequence). Trimming cost V 0 bases and J 8 bases; bases outside gene matches: 5. As DNA, the CDR3 is TGTGCCAGCAGTTTATCAGGACAGGGCGACGGCTACACCTTC. Its translation: CASSLSGQGDGYTF.

The chain employs TRBV7-9 and TRBJ2-4; the D gene is possibly TRBD2 (6 bases). The CDR3 contains 11 residues. CDR1 and CDR2 (germline): SEHNR, FQNEAQ (reference sequence). V was pared by 5 bases and J by 13 bases, with 12 bases between. The CDR3 spells CASSHTREQYF. The CDR3 nucleotides read TGTGCCAGCAGCCATACACGGGAGCAGTACTTC.

V and J are TRBV27 and TRBJ1-1, with 8 bases that match TRBD1. This CDR3 comprises 16 residues. Losses at the gene ends were 3 bases for V and 0 bases for J; bases not matched to a gene: 6. Germline CDR1 is MNHEY and CDR2 is SMNVEV (reference sequence). The CDR3 DNA is TGTGCCAGCAGTTTCGCCCCACAGGGGGTGAACACTGAAGCTTTCTTT. Translated: CASSFAPQGVNTEAFF.

CDR3 DNA: TGTGCCAGCAGGGACCACCTGCCGGGACTAGTCCTTAACACCGGGGAGCTGTTTTTT. It encodes CASRDHLPGLVLNTGELFF. V and J are TRBV12-3 or TRBV12-4 and TRBJ2-2; 8 bases line up with TRBD2. V was clipped by 6 bases and J by 2 bases; unmatched bases: 17. The CDR3 consists of 19 residues.

The chain joins TRBV7-9 to TRBJ2-5; 8 nucleotides line up with TRBD2. The V gene's germline CDR1 is SEHNR and CDR2 FQNEAQ (reference sequence). The junction had 4 bases not matched to a gene; V was cut back by 7 bases and J by 0 bases. This CDR3 is built from 14 residues. CDR3 nucleotides: TGTGCCAGCAACGTAGCGGGATACCAAGAGACCCAGTACTTC. It encodes CASNVAGYQETQYF.

In its sample, this clonotype was seen many times. The CDR3 DNA reads TGTGCCAGCAGCGCCACTAGCGGCAATGAGCAGTTCTTC. Protein sequence: CASSATSGNEQFF. The chain combines TRBV7-9 with TRBJ2-1; 8 bases map to TRBD2. Germline loops: CDR1 SEHNR, CDR2 FQNEAQ (reference sequence). Trimming cost V 5 bases and J 6 bases; bases outside gene matches: 3. The CDR3 sequence is 13 residues long. The full variable domain, rest sourced from reference TRBV7-9 and TRBJ2-1, is DTGVSQNPRHKITKRGQNVTFRCDPISEHNRLYWYRQTLGQGPEFLTYFQNEAQLEKSRLLSDRFSAERPKGSFSTLEIQRTEQGDSAMYLCASSATSGNEQFFGPGTRLTVL.

The rearrangement links TRBV3-1 to TRBJ2-4; D is possibly TRBD1 (6 bases). The J call may be incorrect, as the DNA end agrees better with TRBJ2-7. Germline V CDR1 and CDR2: LGHDT, YNNKEL (reference sequence). The CDR3 covers 15 residues. CDR3 bases: TGTGCCAGCAGCCAATTAGAGCAGGGGCGGTACGAGCAGTACTTC. It encodes CASSQLEQGRYEQYF.

This clonotype has a handful of counts. The CDR3 DNA follows: TGTGCCAGCAGCCCAGGGTTCACTCAGCCCCAGCATTTT. This gives the protein CASSPGFTQPQHF. This chain links TRBV7-2 with TRBJ1-5; a possible D gene is TRBD1 (5 bases). The CDR3 loop spans 13 amino acids. V was pared by 5 bases and J by 6 bases, with 11 bases between. The germline gives CDR1 SGHTA, CDR2 FQGNSA.

This CDR3 reads CASSLDGGYNQPQHF. The CDR3 DNA reads TGTGCCAGCAGTTTAGACGGAGGTTACAATCAGCCCCAGCATTTT. The J gene is TRBJ1-5, the V gene TRBV27; D not resolved. With 2 bases removed from V and 3 bases from J, the gap between germline ends came to 11 bases. Germline CDR1 reads MNHEY; CDR2 reads SMNVEV (reference sequence). The CDR3 sequence is 15 residues long.

Only a few counts were recorded for this clonotype. The chain is built from TRBV7-9 and TRBJ2-4; 7 bases are a match to TRBD2. CDR3 length: 15 residues. From germline, CDR1 is SEHNR and CDR2 FQNEAQ (reference sequence). The V and J ends lost 5 bases and 2 bases, in that order; junction bases with no gene match: 6. CDR3 sequence (DNA): TGTGCCAGCAGCCCCTACGGGGGGACCAAAAACATTCAGTACTTC. This translates into CASSPYGGTKNIQYF.

The chain couples TRBV28 to TRBJ2-5; the D gene is possibly TRBD2 (6 bases). V dropped 4 bases and J dropped 11 bases, with 17 bases sitting between them. The CDR3 length is 13 residues. From germline, CDR1 is MDHEN and CDR2 SYDVKM. This CDR3 reads CASSSPKTGEQYF. CDR3 DNA: TGTGCCAGCAGTTCACCAAAGACGGGAGAGCAGTACTTC.

The chain recombines TRBV28 with TRBJ1-4; no definite D call. The CDR3 runs 14 residues. Per germline, CDR1 MDHEN and CDR2 SYDVKM. With 10 bases removed from V and 10 bases from J, the gap between germline ends came to 22 bases. The CDR3 bases are TGTGCCACCCAAGGACCAAGATCGTGGGGAAAACTGTTTTTT. It encodes CATQGPRSWGKLFF.

The rearrangement uses TRBV12-3 or TRBV12-4 and TRBJ1-5; 7 nucleotides agree with TRBD1. J was trimmed by 4 bases and V by 8 bases; bases with no gene match: 11. CDR3 length: 15 amino acids. The chain's CDR3 is CASRSGGTVNQPQHF. The CDR3 bases are TGTGCCAGCCGAAGTGGGGGGACAGTTAATCAGCCCCAGCATTTT.

In nucleotides, the CDR3 is TGTGCCAGCAGTTACCAGGGGGGACCAGATACGCAGTATTTT. Encoded protein: CASSYQGGPDTQYF. The chain combines TRBV6-6 with TRBJ2-3; D perhaps matches TRBD1 (7 bases). The CDR3 is 14 amino acids. Germline loops: CDR1 MNHNY, CDR2 SVGAGI (reference sequence). The V end was cut by 2 bases, the J end by 4 bases, with 10 bases between.

The V call is TRBV6-2 or TRBV6-3, the J call TRBJ2-7; D might be TRBD1 (6 bases). The germline V gene encodes CDR1 MNHEY and CDR2 SVGEGT. Between the trimmed V and J ends, which lost 7 bases and 0 bases, there was a span of 16 bases. The CDR3 loop spans 15 amino acids. This CDR3 reads CASTDGNRVSYEQYF. The CDR3 nucleotides are TGTGCCAGCACCGACGGGAACAGGGTCTCCTACGAGCAGTACTTC.

This clonotype occurred many times. This chain joins TRBV28 and TRBJ2-6, with D uncertain. This CDR3 is 16 amino acids long. CDR1 and CDR2 from the germline V gene are MDHEN and SYDVKM. With 4 bases removed from V and 0 bases from J, the gap between germline ends came to 10 bases. The CDR3 reads CASSSGTYSGANVLTF. The CDR3 region has the DNA TGTGCCAGCAGTTCAGGAACCTACTCTGGGGCCAACGTCCTGACTTTC.

This clonotype occurred many times. This chain connects TRBV28 to TRBJ2-3; no reliable D call. CDR1 and CDR2 from the germline V gene are MDHEN and SYDVKM. The CDR3 is 13 amino acids. The V end was cut by 4 bases, the J end by 5 bases, with 10 bases between. The CDR3 spells CASSSPPIDTQYF. In nucleotides, the CDR3 is TGTGCCAGCAGTTCCCCCCCGATAGATACGCAGTATTTT.

This chain links TRBV20-1 with TRBJ1-4, with D unresolved. The CDR3 is 15 residues long. Trimming took 2 bases from V and 10 from J, leaving 20 bases between them. CDR1 and CDR2 (germline): DFQATT, SNEGSKA (reference sequence). The CDR3 DNA is TGCAGTGCTAGACATTCCTCGGCGCTTGTCTTAAAACTGTTTTTT. It specifies CSARHSSALVLKLFF.

This chain connects TRBV4-2 to TRBJ2-1; D is perhaps TRBD2 (7 bases). The CDR3 covers 18 residues. The V end was cut by 0 bases, the J end by 4 bases, with 19 bases between. The germline CDR1 and CDR2 sequences are LGHNA and YNFKEQ. CDR3 amino acids: CASSQDRGGGRVYNEQFF. CDR3 nucleotides: TGTGCCAGCAGCCAAGATAGAGGCGGGGGCAGGGTTTACAATGAGCAGTTCTTC.

The rearrangement joins TRBV7-2 to TRBJ2-1; unclear D gene. Germline V gives CDR1 SGHTA, CDR2 FQGNSA. V was cut by 5 bases and J by 7 bases, with 12 bases left in between. CDR3 length: 13 amino acids. The CDR3 sequence: CASSPYVSNEQFF. The CDR3 nucleotides read TGTGCCAGCAGCCCGTATGTAAGTAATGAGCAGTTCTTC. The whole variable domain, filled in from reference TRBV7-2 and TRBJ2-1, reads GAGVSQSPSNKVTEKGKDVELRCDPISGHTALYWYRQSLGQGLEFLIYFQGNSAPDKSGLPSDRFSAERTGGSVSTLTIQRTQQEDSAVYLCASSPYVSNEQFFGPGTRLTVL.

The chain joins TRBV6-5 to TRBJ1-1, with a weak D call TRBD1 (6 bases). The CDR3 loop spans 15 amino acids. V lost 5 bases, J lost 5 bases, and 18 bases lay in between. The germline V gene has CDR1 MNHEY and CDR2 SVGAGI. This CDR3 is CASSGDTPPVTEAFF. In nucleotides, the CDR3 is TGTGCCAGCAGTGGGGACACCCCCCCAGTAACTGAAGCTTTCTTT.

This chain joins TRBV13 and TRBJ2-7; TRBD1 aligns across 7 bases. There are 17 residues in the CDR3. V was pared by 0 bases and J by 1 base, with 9 bases of the junction left unmatched. Germline V lookup: CDR1 PRHDT, CDR2 FYEKMQ (reference sequence). CDR3 region: CASSLGLGQGVSYEQYF. CDR3 nucleotides: TGTGCCAGCAGCTTAGGCCTCGGGCAGGGGGTATCCTACGAGCAGTACTTC. The whole variable domain, filled in from reference TRBV13 and TRBJ2-7, reads AAGVIQSPRHLIKEKRETATLKCYPIPRHDTVYWYQQGPGQDPQFLISFYEKMQSDKGSIPDRFSAQQFSDYHSELNMSSLELGDSALYFCASSLGLGQGVSYEQYFGPGTRLTVT.

This rearrangement joins TRBV7-2 to TRBJ2-4; D uncertain. V was pared by 6 bases and J by 4 bases, with 4 bases between. There are 11 residues in the CDR3. Germline assignment: CDR1 SGHTA and CDR2 FQGNSA. The CDR3 here is CASRDKNIQYF. In nucleotides, the CDR3 is TGTGCCAGCAGGGATAAAAACATTCAGTACTTC.

The genes are TRBV12-3 or TRBV12-4 and TRBJ2-1; D ambiguous. The ends were cut back, 4 bases at V and 4 bases at J, with 17 bases in the middle. This CDR3 has 16 residues. The CDR3 loop is CASSSLFGLPYNEQFF. The CDR3 coding sequence is TGTGCCAGCAGTTCCCTCTTTGGATTACCGTACAATGAGCAGTTCTTC.

J is TRBJ2-1 and V is TRBV4-2; perhaps TRBD1 as D (6 bases). Germline assignment: CDR1 LGHNA and CDR2 YNFKEQ. Trimming shortened V by 3 bases and J by 8 bases, and 23 bases separated the two germline ends. The CDR3 length is 17 residues. The CDR3 spells CASSQGLGTSGGDEQFF. CDR3 DNA sequence: TGTGCCAGCAGCCAGGGCCTCGGGACATCCGGAGGCGATGAGCAGTTCTTC.

The sample holds a few counts of this clonotype. The chain recombines TRBV28 with TRBJ1-6, with no clear D. The CDR3 extends over 12 amino acids. V lost 5 bases and J lost 8, with 7 bases in between. Germline V CDR1 and CDR2: MDHEN, SYDVKM. The CDR3 DNA sequence: TGTGCCAGCAGTCGACTCGATTCACCCCTCCACTTT. Amino acids: CASSRLDSPLHF.